This entry is about one TCR beta chain. Sequencing was performed with immunoSEQ multiplex PCR; in TCRdb, only in-frame clones are kept and a portion is missing. The sample lists fewer than 400,000 clones, over 80% occurring once. The data belong to a study of blood T cell repertoires in COVID-19. Participants' reported clinical history set cohort assignment. The sample was PBMCs or T cells enriched from blood (not recorded which). The TCR originated in a man aged 25-40 years who had recovered from COVID-19.

CDR3 DNA sequence: TGTGCCAGCAGTTTAGGCCTAGCGGACACAGATACGCAGTATTTT. Protein product: CASSLGLADTDTQYF. V and J are TRBV28 and TRBJ2-3, with 7 bases lining up with TRBD2. The CDR3 runs to 15 residues. After removal of 2 bases from V and 2 bases from J, the junction contained 4 bases not matched to a gene. The V gene's germline CDR1 is MDHEN and CDR2 SYDVKM.